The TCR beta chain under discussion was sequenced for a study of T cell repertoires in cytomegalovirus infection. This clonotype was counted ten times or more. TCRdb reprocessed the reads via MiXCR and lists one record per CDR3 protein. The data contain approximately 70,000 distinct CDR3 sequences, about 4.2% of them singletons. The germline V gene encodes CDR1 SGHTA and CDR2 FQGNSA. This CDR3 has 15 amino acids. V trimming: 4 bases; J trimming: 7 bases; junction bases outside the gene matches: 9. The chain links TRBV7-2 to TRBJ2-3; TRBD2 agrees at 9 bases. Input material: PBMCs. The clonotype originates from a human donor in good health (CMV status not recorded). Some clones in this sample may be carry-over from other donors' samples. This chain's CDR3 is CASSSISGGGYTQYF. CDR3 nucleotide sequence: TGTGCCAGCAGCTCCATTAGCGGGGGAGGATATACGCAGTATTTT.